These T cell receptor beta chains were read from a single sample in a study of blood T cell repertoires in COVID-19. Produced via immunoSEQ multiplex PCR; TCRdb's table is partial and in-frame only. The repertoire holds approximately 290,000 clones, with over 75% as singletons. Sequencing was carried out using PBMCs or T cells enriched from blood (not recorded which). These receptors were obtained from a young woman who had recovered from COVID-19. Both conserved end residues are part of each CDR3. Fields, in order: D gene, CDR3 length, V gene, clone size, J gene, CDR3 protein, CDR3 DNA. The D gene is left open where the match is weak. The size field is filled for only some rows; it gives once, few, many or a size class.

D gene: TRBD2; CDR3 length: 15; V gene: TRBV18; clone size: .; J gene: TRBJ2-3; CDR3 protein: CASSPSGAGGNTQYF; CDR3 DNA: TGTGCCAGCTCACCGTCTGGCGCGGGGGGCAATACGCAGTATTTT
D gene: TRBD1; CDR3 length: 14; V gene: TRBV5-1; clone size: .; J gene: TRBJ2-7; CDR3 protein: CASREGQGSYEQYF; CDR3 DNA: TGCGCCAGCAGGGAGGGACAGGGGTCCTACGAGCAGTACTTC
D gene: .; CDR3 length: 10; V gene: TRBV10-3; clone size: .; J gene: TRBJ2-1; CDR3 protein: CASSGDEQFF; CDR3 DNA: TGTGCCAGTTCCGGGGATGAGCAGTTCTTC
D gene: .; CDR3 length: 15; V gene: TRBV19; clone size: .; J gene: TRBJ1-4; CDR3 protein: CASSIRPFPPRGLFF; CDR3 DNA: TGTGCCAGTAGTATACGGCCGTTCCCCCCCCGGGGACTGTTTTTT
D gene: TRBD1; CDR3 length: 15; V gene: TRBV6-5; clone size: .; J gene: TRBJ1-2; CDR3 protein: CASSQRTGTGDGYTF; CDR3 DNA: TGTGCCAGCAGTCAAAGAACCGGGACAGGGGATGGCTACACCTTC
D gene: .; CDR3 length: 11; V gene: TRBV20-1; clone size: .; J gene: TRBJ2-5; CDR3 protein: CSARSPETQYF; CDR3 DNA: TGCAGTGCTAGATCTCCAGAGACCCAGTACTTC
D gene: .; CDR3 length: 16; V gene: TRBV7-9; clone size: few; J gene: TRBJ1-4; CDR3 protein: CASSASERQVNEKLFF; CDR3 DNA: TGTGCCAGCAGCGCCTCCGAGAGACAGGTTAATGAAAAACTGTTTTTT
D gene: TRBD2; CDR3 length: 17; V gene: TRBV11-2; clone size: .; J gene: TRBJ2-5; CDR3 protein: CASSRGGLAGGQETQYF; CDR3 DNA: TGTGCCAGCAGCCGCGGCGGACTAGCGGGAGGACAAGAGACCCAGTACTTC
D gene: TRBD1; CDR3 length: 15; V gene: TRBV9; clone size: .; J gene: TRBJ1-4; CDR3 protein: CASSVGGTDHEKLFF; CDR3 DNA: TGTGCCAGCAGCGTTGGTGGGACAGACCATGAAAAACTGTTTTTT
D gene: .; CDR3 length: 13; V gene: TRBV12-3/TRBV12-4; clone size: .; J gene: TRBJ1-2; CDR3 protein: CASSSTGNYGYTF; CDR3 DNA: TGCGCCAGCAGTTCCACAGGGAACTATGGCTACACCTTC
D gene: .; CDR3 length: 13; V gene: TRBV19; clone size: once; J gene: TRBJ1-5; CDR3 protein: CASSIPEGQPQHF; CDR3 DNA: TGTGCCAGTAGTATACCGGAGGGTCAGCCCCAGCATTTT
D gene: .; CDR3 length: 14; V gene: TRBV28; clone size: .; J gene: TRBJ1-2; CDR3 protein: CASSFTETVYGYTF; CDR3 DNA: TGTGCCAGCAGTTTTACTGAGACAGTCTATGGCTACACCTTC
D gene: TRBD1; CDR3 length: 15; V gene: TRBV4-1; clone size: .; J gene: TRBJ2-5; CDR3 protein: CASSQVDRVLGTQYF; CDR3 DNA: TGCGCCAGCAGCCAGGTAGACAGGGTCCTCGGGACCCAGTACTTC
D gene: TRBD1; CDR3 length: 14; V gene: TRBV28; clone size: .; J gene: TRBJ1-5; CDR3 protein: CASSSGQGGQPQHF; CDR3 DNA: TGTGCCAGCAGTTCTGGACAGGGGGGTCAGCCCCAGCATTTT
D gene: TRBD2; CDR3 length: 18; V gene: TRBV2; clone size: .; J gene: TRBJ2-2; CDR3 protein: CASSEAVRLAGNTGELFF; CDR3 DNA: TGTGCCAGCAGTGAAGCAGTAAGACTAGCGGGAAACACCGGGGAGCTGTTTTTT
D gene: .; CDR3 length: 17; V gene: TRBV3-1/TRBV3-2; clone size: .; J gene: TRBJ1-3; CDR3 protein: CASSQVYVNRAGNTIYF; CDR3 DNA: TGTGCCAGCAGCCAAGTCTACGTCAACAGGGCTGGAAACACCATATATTTT
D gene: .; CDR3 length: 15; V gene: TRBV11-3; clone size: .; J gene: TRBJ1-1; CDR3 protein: CASSLDGTGYSEAFF; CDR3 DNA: TGTGCCAGCAGCTTAGACGGTACAGGGTACTCTGAAGCTTTCTTT
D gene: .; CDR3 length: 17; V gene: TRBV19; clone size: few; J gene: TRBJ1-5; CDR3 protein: CASSPLEGRRSNQPQHF; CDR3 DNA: TGTGCCAGTAGTCCCCTGGAGGGTCGGAGAAGCAATCAGCCCCAGCATTTT
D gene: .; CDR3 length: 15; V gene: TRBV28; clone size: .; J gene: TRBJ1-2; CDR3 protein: CASSPLRGRGKGYTF; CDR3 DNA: TGTGCCAGCAGCCCGCTCCGGGGCCGGGGGAAGGGCTACACCTTC
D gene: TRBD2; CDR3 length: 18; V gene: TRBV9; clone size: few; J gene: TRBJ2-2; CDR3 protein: CASSVRGLRERRAGELFF; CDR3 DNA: TGTGCCAGCAGCGTCAGAGGGTTGCGGGAGAGGAGGGCCGGGGAGCTGTTTTTT
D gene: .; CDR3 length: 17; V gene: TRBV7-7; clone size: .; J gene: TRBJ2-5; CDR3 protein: CASSLTPTALGLETQYF; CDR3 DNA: TGTGCCAGCAGCTTAACCCCGACAGCCCTGGGGCTGGAGACCCAGTACTTC
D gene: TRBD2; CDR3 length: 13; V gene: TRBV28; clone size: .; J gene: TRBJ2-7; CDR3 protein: CASSLGLADEQYF; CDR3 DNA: TGTGCCAGCAGTTTAGGTCTAGCGGACGAGCAGTACTTC
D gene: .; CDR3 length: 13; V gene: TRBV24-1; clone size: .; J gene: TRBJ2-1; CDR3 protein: CATSDLMGREQFF; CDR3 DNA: TGTGCCACCAGTGATTTGATGGGGAGGGAGCAGTTCTTC
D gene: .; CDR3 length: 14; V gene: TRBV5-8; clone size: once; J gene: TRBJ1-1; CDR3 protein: CASSLLGARTEAFF; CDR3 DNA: TGTGCCAGCAGCTTGCTAGGGGCGAGGACTGAAGCTTTCTTT
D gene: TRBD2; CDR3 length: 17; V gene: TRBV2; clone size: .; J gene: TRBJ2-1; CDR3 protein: CASSEWREAHSYNEQFF; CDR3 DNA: TGTGCCAGCAGTGAATGGCGGGAGGCCCACTCCTACAATGAGCAGTTCTTC
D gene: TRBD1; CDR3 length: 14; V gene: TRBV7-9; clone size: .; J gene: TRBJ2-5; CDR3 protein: CASSPDRIAETQYF; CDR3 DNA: TGTGCCAGCAGCCCGGACAGGATAGCGGAGACCCAGTACTTC
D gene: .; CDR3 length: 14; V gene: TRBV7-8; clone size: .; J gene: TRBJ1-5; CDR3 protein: CASSTRLFNQPQHF; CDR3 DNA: TGTGCCAGCAGCACCCGACTGTTCAATCAGCCCCAGCATTTT
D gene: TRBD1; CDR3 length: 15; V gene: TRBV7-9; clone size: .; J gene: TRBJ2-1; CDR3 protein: CASTTTGTGANEQFF; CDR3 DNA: TGTGCCAGCACCACAACCGGGACAGGGGCCAATGAGCAGTTCTTC
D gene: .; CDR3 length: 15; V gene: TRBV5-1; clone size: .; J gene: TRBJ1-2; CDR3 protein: CASSLAPGADYGYTF; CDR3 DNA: TGCGCCAGCAGCTTGGCCCCAGGGGCGGACTATGGCTACACCTTC
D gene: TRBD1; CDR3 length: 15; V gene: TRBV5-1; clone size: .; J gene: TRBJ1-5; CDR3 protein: CASSPTPGQGKPQHF; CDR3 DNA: TGCGCCAGCAGCCCGACTCCGGGACAGGGGAAGCCCCAGCATTTT
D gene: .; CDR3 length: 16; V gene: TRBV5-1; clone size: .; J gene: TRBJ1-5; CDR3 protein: CASSLNVAGPNQPQHF; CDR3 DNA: TGCGCCAGCAGCTTAAATGTAGCGGGACCAAATCAGCCCCAGCATTTT
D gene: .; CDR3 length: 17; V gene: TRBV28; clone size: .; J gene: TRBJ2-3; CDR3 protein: CASSLWNRDSSTDTQYF; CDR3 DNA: TGTGCCAGCAGTTTATGGAACAGGGATTCTAGCACAGATACGCAGTATTTT
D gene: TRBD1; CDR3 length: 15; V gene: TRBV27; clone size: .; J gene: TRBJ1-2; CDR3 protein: CASSEQGARANGYTF; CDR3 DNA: TGTGCCAGCAGTGAGCAGGGGGCGAGGGCGAATGGCTACACCTTC
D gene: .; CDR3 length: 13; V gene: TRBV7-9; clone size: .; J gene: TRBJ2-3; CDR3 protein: CASSFRVTDTQYF; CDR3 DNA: TGTGCCAGCAGCTTCAGGGTCACAGATACGCAGTATTTT
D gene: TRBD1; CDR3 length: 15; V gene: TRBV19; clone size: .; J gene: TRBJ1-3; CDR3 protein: CASSSGQSSGNTIYF; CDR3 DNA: TGTGCCAGTAGCTCGGGACAGTCCTCTGGAAACACCATATATTTT
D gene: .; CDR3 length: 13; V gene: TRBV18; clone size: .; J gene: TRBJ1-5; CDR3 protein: CASSPEQDQPQHF; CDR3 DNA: TGTGCCAGCTCCCCGGAACAGGATCAGCCCCAGCATTTT
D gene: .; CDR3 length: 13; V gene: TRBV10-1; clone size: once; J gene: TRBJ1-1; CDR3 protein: CASSGNLNTEAFF; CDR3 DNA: TGCGCCAGCTCCGGGAATTTGAACACTGAAGCTTTCTTT
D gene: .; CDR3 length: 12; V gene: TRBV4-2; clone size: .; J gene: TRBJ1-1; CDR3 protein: CASSQRDTEAFF; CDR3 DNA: TGTGCCAGCAGCCAGCGGGACACTGAAGCTTTCTTT
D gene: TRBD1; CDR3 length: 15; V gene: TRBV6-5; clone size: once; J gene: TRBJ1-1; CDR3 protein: CASKTGTGGNTEAFF; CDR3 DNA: TGTGCCAGCAAAACCGGGACAGGGGGGAACACTGAAGCTTTCTTT
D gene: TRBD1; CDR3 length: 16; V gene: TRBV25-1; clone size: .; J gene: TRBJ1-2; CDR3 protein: CASSVRDSHRAYGYTF; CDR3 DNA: TGTGCCAGCAGTGTCCGGGACAGCCATCGTGCCTATGGCTACACCTTC
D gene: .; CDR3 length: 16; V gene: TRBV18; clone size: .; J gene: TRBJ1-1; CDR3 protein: CASSPPSQYLNTEAFF; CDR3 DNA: TGTGCCAGCTCACCTCCATCCCAGTACCTGAACACTGAAGCTTTCTTT
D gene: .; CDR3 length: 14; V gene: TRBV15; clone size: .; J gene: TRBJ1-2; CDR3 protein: CATSPRGGSYGYTF; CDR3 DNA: TGTGCCACCAGCCCCCGGGGGGGGAGCTATGGCTACACCTTC
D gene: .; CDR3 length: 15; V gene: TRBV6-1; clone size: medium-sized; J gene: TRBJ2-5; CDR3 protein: CASSEWDGSGETQYF; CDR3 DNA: TGTGCCAGCAGTGAATGGGACGGGAGTGGGGAGACCCAGTACTTC
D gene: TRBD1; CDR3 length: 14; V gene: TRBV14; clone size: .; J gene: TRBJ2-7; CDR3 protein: CASSKGQGFYEQYF; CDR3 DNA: TGTGCCAGCAGCAAGGGACAGGGGTTTTACGAGCAGTACTTC
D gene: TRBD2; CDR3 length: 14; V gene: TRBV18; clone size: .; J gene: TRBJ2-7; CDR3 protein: CASSPGLAGYEQYF; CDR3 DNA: TGTGCCAGCTCACCGGGACTAGCGGGGTACGAGCAGTACTTC
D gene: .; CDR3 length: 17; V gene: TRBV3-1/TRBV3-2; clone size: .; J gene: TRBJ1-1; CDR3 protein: CASSQRGASFMNTEAFF; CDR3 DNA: TGTGCCAGCAGCCAACGGGGTGCCTCTTTCATGAACACTGAAGCTTTCTTT
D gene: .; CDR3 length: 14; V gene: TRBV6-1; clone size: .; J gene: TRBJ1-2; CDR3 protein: CASSEAGGGLGYTF; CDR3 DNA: TGTGCCAGCAGTGAAGCCGGGGGAGGTCTTGGCTACACCTTC
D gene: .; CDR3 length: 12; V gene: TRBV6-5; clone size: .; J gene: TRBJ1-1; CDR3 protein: CASSYRGGEAFF; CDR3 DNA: TGTGCCAGCAGTTATAGGGGGGGTGAAGCTTTCTTT
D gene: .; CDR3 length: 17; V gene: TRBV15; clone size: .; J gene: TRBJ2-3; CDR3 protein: CATSRDQFARVKDTQYF; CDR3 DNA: TGTGCCACCAGCAGAGATCAATTCGCGCGGGTGAAAGATACGCAGTATTTT
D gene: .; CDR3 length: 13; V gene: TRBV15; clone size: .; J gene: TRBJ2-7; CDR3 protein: CATSREGGYEQYF; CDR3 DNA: TGTGCCACCAGCAGGGAGGGCGGCTACGAGCAGTACTTC
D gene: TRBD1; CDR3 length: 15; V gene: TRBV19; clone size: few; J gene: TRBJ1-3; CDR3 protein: CASSILTGSGNTIYF; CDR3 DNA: TGTGCCAGTAGTATACTGACAGGGTCTGGAAACACCATATATTTT
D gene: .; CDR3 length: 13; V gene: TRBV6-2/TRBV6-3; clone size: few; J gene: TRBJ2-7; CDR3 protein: CASSYSFNYEQYF; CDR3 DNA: TGTGCCAGCAGTTACTCTTTCAATTACGAGCAGTACTTC
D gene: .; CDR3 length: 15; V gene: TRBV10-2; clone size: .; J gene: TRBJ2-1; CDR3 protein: CASRPTAPTYNEQFF; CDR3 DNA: TGCGCCAGCAGACCGACAGCCCCTACCTACAATGAGCAGTTCTTC
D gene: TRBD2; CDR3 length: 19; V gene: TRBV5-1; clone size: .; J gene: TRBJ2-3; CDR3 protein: CASSLGARGLAIRGDTQYF; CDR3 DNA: TGCGCCAGCAGCTTGGGGGCCCGAGGACTAGCGATCCGTGGAGATACGCAGTATTTT